This T cell receptor beta chain originates from a study of cytomegalovirus exposure and HLA in healthy donors. Study-wide results and caveats: For presence/absence analyses, sequencing depth was assumed to be roughly uniform across donors. In a later analysis, TCR beta V- and J-gene trimming was associated with a missense DCLRE1C variant.

Amplification used 60 Vbeta primers and 13 Jbeta primers. Some clones are missing from TCRdb's copy, which holds only in-frame ones; the method was immunoSEQ multiplex PCR. The sample spans 50,000 to 70,000 clones; the ten largest clones claim 3.5% to 4.5%. Concerning this clone itself: The antigen is unknown.

The CDR3 sequence is 13 residues long. Germline V lookup: CDR1 SEHNR, CDR2 FQNEAQ (reference sequence). The sequence was obtained from a male donor in good health and CMV-seronegative. The sample comprised PBMCs. The rearrangement joins TRBV7-9 to TRBJ2-7; maybe TRBD2 (6 bases). Near its end, the DNA agrees better with TRBJ2-5, so the J call may be wrong. In DNA form, the CDR3 reads TGTGCCAGCAGCCCGGGAGTTCAAGAGACCCAGTACTTC. This encodes CASSPGVQETQYF.